A selection of T cell receptor beta chains follows, all from one sample in a study of blood T cell repertoires in COVID-19. TCRdb's table, derived via immunoSEQ multiplex PCR, lists solely in-frame clones and lacks some. Among around 190,000 clones listed, 80% to 90% were seen once. Input material: peripheral blood. The receptors derive from a woman in her 40s with COVID-19, enrolled during active disease. Each CDR3 is given without its conserved first and last residue. The order of the fields is V gene, D gene, J gene, CDR3 protein. D genes are given only for firm matches.

V gene: TRBV6-5
D gene: TRBD1
J gene: TRBJ2-7
CDR3 protein: ASTQRTGGRYEQY

V gene: TRBV18
D gene: -
J gene: TRBJ1-5
CDR3 protein: ASSPTLQDNQPQH

V gene: TRBV6-5
D gene: TRBD2
J gene: TRBJ2-3
CDR3 protein: ASSWIAGSTDTQY

V gene: TRBV2
D gene: TRBD2
J gene: TRBJ2-2
CDR3 protein: ASHGGANTGELF

V gene: TRBV3-1/TRBV3-2
D gene: TRBD1
J gene: TRBJ2-7
CDR3 protein: ASSQEWGDRERGEQY

V gene: TRBV2
D gene: -
J gene: TRBJ2-1
CDR3 protein: ASSPRAGLNEQF

V gene: TRBV2
D gene: -
J gene: TRBJ2-6
CDR3 protein: ASSESQAGANVLT

V gene: TRBV9
D gene: TRBD2
J gene: TRBJ2-1
CDR3 protein: ASSVEGTSGEGNEQF

V gene: TRBV6-5
D gene: TRBD1
J gene: TRBJ1-2
CDR3 protein: ASTRTGGGYT

V gene: TRBV7-7
D gene: -
J gene: TRBJ1-6
CDR3 protein: ASSLGPGSPLH

V gene: TRBV30
D gene: -
J gene: TRBJ1-5
CDR3 protein: AWNTGSNQPQH

V gene: TRBV5-1
D gene: TRBD1
J gene: TRBJ1-2
CDR3 protein: ASSLARQGSYGYT

V gene: TRBV6-4
D gene: -
J gene: TRBJ1-5
CDR3 protein: ASSSEVNQPQH

V gene: TRBV3-1/TRBV3-2
D gene: TRBD2
J gene: TRBJ2-1
CDR3 protein: ASSLNSGGADNEQF

V gene: TRBV15
D gene: -
J gene: TRBJ1-4
CDR3 protein: ATSRDGANDEKLF

V gene: TRBV2
D gene: TRBD2
J gene: TRBJ2-5
CDR3 protein: ASSVTSGRKTQY

V gene: TRBV5-4
D gene: TRBD2
J gene: TRBJ2-2
CDR3 protein: ASSPPGLAGTGELF

V gene: TRBV7-7
D gene: TRBD1
J gene: TRBJ2-1
CDR3 protein: ASSYGQGSYNEQF

V gene: TRBV29-1
D gene: -
J gene: TRBJ2-7
CDR3 protein: SVGDTSYEQY

V gene: TRBV13
D gene: -
J gene: TRBJ2-6
CDR3 protein: ASSSPRLPGANVLT

V gene: TRBV7-8
D gene: -
J gene: TRBJ2-4
CDR3 protein: ASSLGGIQY

V gene: TRBV6-5
D gene: -
J gene: TRBJ2-6
CDR3 protein: ASKGSSGANVLT

V gene: TRBV11-2
D gene: TRBD2
J gene: TRBJ2-7
CDR3 protein: ASSSTWGGTDSYEQY

V gene: TRBV6-5
D gene: TRBD1
J gene: TRBJ1-1
CDR3 protein: ASSYSGTGTLEAF

V gene: TRBV7-3
D gene: -
J gene: TRBJ2-3
CDR3 protein: ASSRSGGSTDTQY

V gene: TRBV7-9
D gene: TRBD1
J gene: TRBJ2-2
CDR3 protein: ASSALGQGATGELF

V gene: TRBV29-1
D gene: TRBD1
J gene: TRBJ1-1
CDR3 protein: SVEPTGDTEAF

V gene: TRBV18
D gene: TRBD1
J gene: TRBJ2-7
CDR3 protein: ASSPTGQGAREQY

V gene: TRBV2
D gene: TRBD1
J gene: TRBJ1-2
CDR3 protein: ASSLAGQLNYGYT

V gene: TRBV6-5
D gene: TRBD2
J gene: TRBJ2-5
CDR3 protein: ASSYPAGEHQETQY